These T cell receptor beta chains were read from a single sample in a study of cytomegalovirus exposure and HLA in healthy donors. Produced via immunoSEQ multiplex PCR; TCRdb's table is partial and in-frame only. The data show 150,000 to 200,000 clones, about four fifths seen once. The specimen sequenced was PBMCs. All receptors come from a woman under 30 in good health and CMV-seronegative. The CDR3 runs from the conserved cysteine through the conserved F or W. Fields, in order: J gene, clone size, CDR3 length, D gene, V gene, CDR3 protein, CDR3 DNA. D genes are given only for firm matches. The size of a clone is reported for some rows only, either as once, few or many, or as a class for expanded clones.

>TRBJ1-1|-|15|TRBD1|TRBV5-5
CASSLDPGTGLEAFF
TGTGCCAGCAGCTTGGACCCCGGGACAGGGCTTGAAGCTTTCTTT
>TRBJ2-1|-|16|TRBD2|TRBV29-1
CSVEGGRAPLYNEQFF
TGCAGCGTTGAGGGAGGGCGGGCCCCTCTCTACAATGAGCAGTTCTTC
>TRBJ2-5|-|14|-|TRBV28
CASSPPLAQETQYF
TGTGCCAGCAGCCCACCCCTGGCCCAAGAGACCCAGTACTTC
>TRBJ2-2|-|17|TRBD2|TRBV27
CASSLGTSGPNTGELFF
TGTGCCAGCAGTTTGGGGACTAGCGGACCGAACACCGGGGAGCTGTTTTTT
>TRBJ2-7|-|17|TRBD2|TRBV5-4
CASSLKVLAGEAYEQYF
TGTGCCAGCAGCTTGAAGGTATTAGCGGGAGAAGCCTACGAGCAGTACTTC
>TRBJ1-1|-|12|-|TRBV11-3
CASSLPNTEAFF
TGTGCCAGCAGCTTACCAAACACTGAAGCTTTCTTT
>TRBJ1-4|-|15|TRBD1|TRBV7-2
CASSSETGVVGKLFF
TGTGCCAGCAGCTCCGAGACAGGGGTGGTTGGAAAACTGTTTTTT
>TRBJ2-1|-|14|TRBD2|TRBV5-6
CASSLGTSVYEQFF
TGTGCCAGCAGCTTGGGGACTAGCGTCTATGAGCAGTTCTTC
>TRBJ2-2|-|15|TRBD1|TRBV6-6
CASGWDRGRTGELFF
TGTGCCAGCGGTTGGGACAGGGGGAGGACCGGGGAGCTGTTTTTT
>TRBJ2-2|-|19|TRBD2|TRBV28
CASSLWGPSAGGGTGELFF
TGTGCCAGCAGTTTATGGGGCCCGTCAGCGGGAGGAGGGACCGGGGAGCTGTTTTTT
>TRBJ1-2|-|17|-|TRBV7-9
CSSSLGVAGSLNYGYTF
TGTTCCAGCAGCTTAGGAGTGGCAGGGTCTTTAAACTATGGCTACACCTTC
>TRBJ1-1|once|14|-|TRBV28
CASSWVDRNTEAFF
TGTGCCAGCAGTTGGGTCGACAGGAACACTGAAGCTTTCTTT
>TRBJ1-2|few|14|TRBD1|TRBV19
CASSLQGVNYGYTF
TGTGCCAGTAGCCTACAGGGGGTTAACTATGGCTACACCTTC
>TRBJ2-7|-|17|TRBD2|TRBV28
CASSPPTREALRDEQYF
TGTGCCAGCAGTCCGCCAACCCGGGAGGCATTACGCGACGAGCAGTACTTC
>TRBJ2-2|-|16|-|TRBV19
CASRTPTGTNTGELFF
TGTGCCAGTAGGACCCCTACAGGGACAAACACCGGGGAGCTGTTTTTT
>TRBJ2-1|-|15|TRBD2|TRBV5-4
CASSFSGRGNNEQFF
TGTGCCAGCAGTTTTAGCGGGAGGGGTAACAATGAGCAGTTCTTC
>TRBJ1-5|-|16|TRBD1|TRBV27
CASSLQGAGRNQPQHF
TGTGCCAGCAGTTTACAGGGGGCAGGTCGAAATCAGCCCCAGCATTTT
>TRBJ2-7|-|16|-|TRBV7-9
CASSHDPGTGSREQYF
TGTGCCAGCAGCCACGACCCCGGGACTGGATCCCGCGAGCAGTACTTC
>TRBJ2-7|-|15|TRBD1|TRBV6-1
CASSPGTGPTYEQYF
TGTGCCAGCAGTCCCGGGACAGGGCCTACCTACGAGCAGTACTTC
>TRBJ2-1|-|12|-|TRBV28
CASSWSENEQFF
TGTGCCAGCAGTTGGAGCGAGAATGAGCAGTTCTTC
>TRBJ2-7|few|14|TRBD2|TRBV6-5
CASRTGTRSYEQYF
TGTGCCAGCAGGACCGGGACTAGGTCCTACGAGCAGTACTTC
>TRBJ1-5|-|16|TRBD1|TRBV5-6
CASSFRGRSINQPQHF
TGTGCCAGCAGCTTCAGGGGGCGATCTATCAATCAGCCCCAGCATTTT
>TRBJ2-3|few|12|-|TRBV6-1
CASSSSTDTQYF
TGTGCCAGCAGTTCGAGCACAGATACGCAGTATTTT
>TRBJ2-7|-|16|TRBD2|TRBV11-2
CASSLAATSGSYEQYF
TGTGCCAGCAGCTTAGCAGCGACTAGCGGCTCCTACGAGCAGTACTTC
>TRBJ2-3|-|17|-|TRBV4-3
CASSQVLGGIDTDTQYF
TGCGCCAGCAGCCAAGTTCTAGGCGGGATAGACACAGATACGCAGTATTTT
>TRBJ2-3|-|14|-|TRBV25-1
CASSERRLGDTQYF
TGTGCCAGCAGCGAACGGCGGCTCGGGGATACGCAGTATTTT
>TRBJ1-2|-|18|TRBD1|TRBV7-9
CASSLVVSDRGRMHGYTF
TGTGCCAGCAGCTTAGTAGTATCGGACAGGGGGCGGATGCATGGCTACACCTTC
>TRBJ2-1|-|13|-|TRBV18
CASSPREGPGAFF
TGTGCCAGCTCACCGCGGGAAGGTCCCGGAGCTTTCTTC
>TRBJ2-5|-|15|-|TRBV2
CASSDGPQYSETQYF
TGTGCCAGCAGTGATGGGCCACAGTACTCCGAGACCCAGTACTTC
>TRBJ2-4|-|13|TRBD2|TRBV29-1
CSVLAGPKNIQYF
TGCAGCGTCCTAGCGGGCCCTAAAAACATTCAGTACTTC
>TRBJ2-5|-|13|-|TRBV29-1
CSVERQGGETQYF
TGCAGCGTTGAACGCCAAGGAGGGGAGACCCAGTACTTC
>TRBJ1-2|-|13|-|TRBV5-1
CASSLGENYGYTF
TGCGCCAGCAGCTTGGGAGAGAACTATGGCTACACCTTC
>TRBJ2-5|-|14|-|TRBV5-1
CASSFREPPETQYF
TGCGCCAGCAGCTTCCGGGAACCTCCGGAGACCCAGTACTTC
>TRBJ1-2|-|12|-|TRBV12-5
CASGLDGGGYTF
TGTGCTAGTGGTTTGGATGGAGGTGGCTACACCTTC
>TRBJ2-1|-|13|-|TRBV12-5
CASRRGSYNEQFF
TGTGCTAGTCGAAGGGGGAGCTACAATGAGCAGTTCTTC
>TRBJ2-7|-|14|-|TRBV30
CAWNLGSESYEQYF
TGTGCCTGGAACCTAGGTTCTGAGTCCTACGAGCAGTACTTC
>TRBJ2-1|-|16|TRBD2|TRBV28
CASSLGLAGGPSEQFF
TGTGCCAGCAGTTTAGGACTAGCGGGAGGGCCCAGTGAGCAGTTCTTC
>TRBJ2-5|-|16|TRBD2|TRBV6-1
CASSEGTSGFQETQYF
TGTGCCAGCAGTGAAGGGACTAGCGGGTTCCAAGAGACCCAGTACTTC
>TRBJ2-7|-|15|TRBD2|TRBV14
CASSQNLAGAYEQYF
TGTGCCAGCAGCCAAAACCTAGCGGGCGCCTACGAGCAGTACTTC
>TRBJ2-1|-|11|-|TRBV5-4
CASSLGGEQFF
TGTGCCAGCAGCTTGGGTGGCGAGCAGTTCTTC
>TRBJ1-1|few|15|TRBD1|TRBV5-1
CASSPRSGGNTEAFF
TGCGCCAGCAGCCCACGCTCAGGGGGGAACACTGAAGCTTTCTTT
>TRBJ2-1|-|16|TRBD2|TRBV29-1
CSVEALTSGSSHAPFF
TGCAGCGTTGAAGCGCTGACTAGCGGGAGTTCGCATGCCCCGTTCTTC
>TRBJ2-1|-|14|-|TRBV7-2
CASSPPSRRGEQFF
TGTGCCAGCAGCCCACCCTCCCGAAGGGGCGAGCAGTTCTTC
>TRBJ2-1|-|14|-|TRBV27
CASSSRGSYNEQFF
TGTGCCAGCAGTAGCCGGGGCTCCTACAATGAGCAGTTCTTC
>TRBJ1-4|-|14|-|TRBV2
CASSRQETNEKLFF
TGTGCCAGCAGTAGACAGGAAACTAATGAAAAACTGTTTTTT